These 31 T cell receptor beta chains were all obtained from the same sample, sequenced in a study of beta chain features in type 1 diabetes. Reverse transcription of all isolated RNA meant that expressed TCRB transcripts were sequenced. Here immunoSEQ multiplex PCR was the method, and the copy in TCRdb shows in-frame clones only, minus some. The sample includes approximately 280,000 clones, 15% of them seen just once. These TCRs' antigens remain unknown. Study-wide points: Among patients with Type 1 diabetes, TCRB CDR3s were moderately but significantly shorter in every one of the four CD4+ subsets.

Sequences were obtained from naive CD4+ T cells from blood. These receptors were collected from a man aged 18-30 years with type 1 diabetes.

A word on this clone: Relative to the germline gene, one junction end is altered; a read error may explain this. The chain recombines TRBV7-2 with TRBJ2-3; 11 bases are shared with TRBD2. The CDR3 runs to 16 residues. Germline-derived CDR1 and CDR2 are SGHTA and FQGNSA. The CDR3 DNA reads TGTGCCAGCAGCTTAGCTAGCGGGGGGGCTACAGGTACGCAGTATTTT. Protein sequence: CASSLASGGATGTQYF. Full variable domain (remainder filled in from reference TRBV7-2 and TRBJ2-3): GAGVSQSPSNKVTEKGKDVELRCDPISGHTALYWYRQSLGQGLEFLIYFQGNSAPDKSGLPSDRFSAERTGGSVSTLTIQRTQQEDSAVYLCASSLASGGATGTQYFGPGTRLTVL.

J is TRBJ2-5 and V is TRBV15; perhaps TRBD1 as D (6 bases). The CDR3 extends over 15 amino acids. Trimming removed 0 bases from V and 2 bases from J, with 10 bases in between. CDR1 is LNHNV and CDR2 is YYDKDF in the germline V gene (reference sequence). This CDR3 reads CATSRDPGQQETQYF. CDR3 DNA sequence: TGTGCCACCAGCAGAGACCCAGGACAGCAAGAGACCCAGTACTTC.

This clone was counted only a few times. The chain is built from TRBV11-2 and TRBJ2-5; the D gene is possibly TRBD2 (6 bases). The V and J ends lost 6 bases and 5 bases respectively, with 13 bases between them. In germline, CDR1 is SGHAT, CDR2 FQNNGV. The CDR3 sequence is 13 residues long. In DNA form, the CDR3 reads TGTGCCAGCAGGGCGACTAGTCGGGAGACCCAGTACTTC. Translation: CASRATSRETQYF.

In this sample, this clone turned up a few times. CDR3 protein: CASSQGYGARFF. In DNA form, the CDR3 reads TGTGCCAGCAGCCAAGGGTATGGGGCCCGGTTCTTC. This chain joins TRBV7-2 and TRBJ2-1, with D possibly TRBD1 on 5 matching bases. The V end was cut by 5 bases, the J end by 15 bases, with 17 bases between. The CDR3 extends over 12 amino acids. The germline CDR1 and CDR2 sequences are SGHTA and FQGNSA. Combining the CDR3 with reference TRBV7-2 and TRBJ2-1 gives the whole variable domain GAGVSQSPSNKVTEKGKDVELRCDPISGHTALYWYRQSLGQGLEFLIYFQGNSAPDKSGLPSDRFSAERTGGSVSTLTIQRTQQEDSAVYLCASSQGYGARFFGPGTRLTVL.

The V and J genes are TRBV29-1 and TRBJ1-1; 7 bases fit TRBD1. Trimming at V came to 7 bases and at J to 5 bases, leaving 10 bases not matched to a gene. The CDR3 is 13 amino acids. Germline V gives CDR1 SQVTM, CDR2 ANQGSEA. The CDR3 bases are TGCAGCGCCCGACAGGGTGTTGGTACTGAAGCTTTCTTT. It specifies CSARQGVGTEAFF.

The rearrangement links TRBV7-8 to TRBJ2-6; 7 bases match TRBD1. Germline assignment: CDR1 SGHVS and CDR2 FQNEAQ. The V gene end was trimmed by 5 bases and the J gene end by 1 base; junction bases not matched to a gene: 5. The CDR3 has 16 amino acids. The CDR3 here is CASSPTGMSGANVLTF. CDR3 DNA sequence: TGTGCCAGCAGCCCGACAGGGATGTCTGGGGCCAACGTCCTGACTTTC.

This clone was observed a few times. The rearrangement uses TRBV2 and TRBJ2-7; TRBD2 aligns across 10 bases. Germline CDR1 and CDR2: SNHLY and FYNNEI. This CDR3 comprises 14 residues. Trimming took 5 bases from V and 6 from J; bases not matched to a gene: 7. The CDR3 DNA is TGTGCCAGCAGTCCGGGACTAGCGCGTACCGAGCAGTACTTC. This translates into CASSPGLARTEQYF.

The V gene is TRBV11-2, the J gene TRBJ2-7, with a tentative D call TRBD1 (6 bases). The CDR3 loop spans 15 amino acids. With 5 bases removed from V and 3 bases from J, the gap between germline ends came to 17 bases. Germline lookup yields CDR1 SGHAT and CDR2 FQNNGV. Here the CDR3 reads CASSIRTDTFYEQYF. DNA for the CDR3: TGTGCCAGCAGCATCAGGACAGATACATTCTACGAGCAGTACTTC.

This clone was counted between two and nine times. This chain links TRBV18 with TRBJ2-1; 10 positions agree with TRBD2. CDR3 size: 16 residues. Unmatched junction bases numbered 6, after V lost 3 bases and J lost 4 bases. The germline V gene has CDR1 KGHSH and CDR2 LQKENI. The CDR3 is CASSPPSGRAYNEQFF. CDR3 nucleotides: TGTGCCAGCTCACCCCCAAGCGGGAGGGCGTACAATGAGCAGTTCTTC.

The chain is built from TRBV7-6 and TRBJ2-3; tentatively, D is TRBD2 (5 bases). Trimming removed 5 bases from V and 6 bases from J, with 15 bases in between. CDR1 and CDR2 from the germline V gene are SGHVS and FNYEAQ. The CDR3 runs 14 residues. As DNA, the CDR3 is TGTGCCAGCAGCCGAACCGGGATACGGGATACGCAGTATTTT. It encodes CASSRTGIRDTQYF.

In this sample, this clone turned up a few times. Other nucleotide sequences in the sample specify the same CDR3. This chain connects TRBV4-3 to TRBJ2-3; no reliable D call. This CDR3 comprises 14 residues. Trimming took off 0 bases at V and 0 bases at J, with 4 bases between the two ends. The germline gives CDR1 LGHNA, CDR2 YSLEER. The CDR3 here is CASSQESSTDTQYF. In nucleotides, the CDR3 is TGCGCCAGCAGCCAAGAGTCGAGCACAGATACGCAGTATTTT.

This clone was counted only a few times. The J gene is TRBJ2-3, the V gene TRBV30, with a possible D match to TRBD2 (7 bases). The V gene's germline CDR1 is GTSNPN and CDR2 SVGIG (reference sequence). This CDR3 has 15 residues. Trimming shortened V by 6 bases and J by 4 bases, and 20 bases separated the two germline ends. CDR3 residues: CACSPLAGASDTQYF. CDR3 bases: TGTGCCTGCTCCCCACTGGCGGGGGCCTCAGATACGCAGTATTTT.

The rearrangement uses TRBV7-2 and TRBJ2-7; possibly TRBD2 for D (6 bases). CDR1 and CDR2 (germline): SGHTA, FQGNSA. Trimming took off 6 bases at V and 0 bases at J, with 12 bases between the two ends. This CDR3 comprises 14 residues. The CDR3 is CASRRAGFSYEQYF. In nucleotides, the CDR3 is TGTGCCAGCAGGAGGGCGGGATTCTCCTACGAGCAGTACTTC.

This clone was observed a few times. V and J are TRBV18 and TRBJ2-7; D uncertain. CDR3 length: 13 amino acids. The germline V gene encodes CDR1 KGHSH and CDR2 LQKENI. Trimming left V 6 bases short and J 2 bases short, with 11 bases between. The CDR3, as DNA: TGTGCCAGCTCGCGACCACAGACCTACGAGCAGTACTTC. Translation: CASSRPQTYEQYF.

This chain uses TRBV27 with TRBJ2-5, with TRBD2 matching over 14 bases. The junction had 3 bases not matched to a gene; V was cut back by 3 bases and J by 6 bases. The germline gives CDR1 MNHEY, CDR2 SMNVEV (reference sequence). The CDR3 contains 15 residues. In nucleotides, the CDR3 is TGTGCCAGCAGTTTGACTAGCGGGGGGGCAAAGACCCAGTACTTC. This codes for CASSLTSGGAKTQYF.

The gene calls are TRBV5-6 and TRBJ2-7, with 7 nucleotides matching TRBD2. In germline, CDR1 is SGHDT, CDR2 YYEEEE. J gave up 5 bases and V 3 bases, and 11 bases lay outside the gene matches. This CDR3 has 15 residues. The CDR3 DNA is TGTGCCAGCAGCTACCGGGACTACGGATCACACGAGCAGTACTTC. As protein: CASSYRDYGSHEQYF.

This chain connects TRBV10-3 to TRBJ2-3; TRBD2 aligns across 8 bases. After removal of 8 bases from V and 2 bases from J, the junction contained 12 bases not matched to a gene. The CDR3 is made up of 16 amino acids. Germline CDR1 reads ENHRY; CDR2 reads SYGVKD. The CDR3 loop is CAIESRAGGATDTQYF. Written as DNA, the CDR3 is TGTGCCATCGAATCCCGGGCGGGGGGTGCCACAGATACGCAGTATTTT.

The chain is built from TRBV2 and TRBJ1-1; no firm D call. Germline V gene sequence: CDR1 SNHLY, CDR2 FYNNEI. The V and J ends lost 7 bases and 8 bases respectively, with 14 bases between them. The CDR3 is made up of 12 amino acids. CDR3 coding DNA: TGTGCCAGCACCCTTGCGGGTGTAGAAGCTTTCTTT. It is translated as CASTLAGVEAFF.

The V call is TRBV10-3, the J call TRBJ2-7, with D tentatively TRBD2 (5 bases). Germline CDR1 reads ENHRY; CDR2 reads SYGVKD. This CDR3 comprises 13 residues. V was trimmed by 3 bases and J by 2 bases, leaving 8 bases between them. The CDR3 nucleotides read TGTGCCATCAGTGACCGGGAAACCTACGAGCAGTACTTC. Amino acid sequence: CAISDRETYEQYF.

This chain uses TRBV2 with TRBJ1-1, with D possibly being TRBD1 (5 bases). This CDR3 has 13 amino acids. Germline CDR1 is SNHLY and CDR2 is FYNNEI. V lost 4 bases and J 1 base, leaving 7 bases between the germline ends. CDR3 DNA: TGTGCCAGCAGTGTGGACACGAACACTGAAGCTTTCTTT. Its translation is CASSVDTNTEAFF.

The V gene is TRBV6-6, the J gene TRBJ2-7; TRBD1 agrees at 9 bases. The germline gives CDR1 MNHNY, CDR2 SVGAGI (reference sequence). The CDR3 runs to 14 residues. V gave up 8 bases and J gave up 5 bases; unmatched junction bases: 10. The CDR3 DNA is TGTGCCAGCTGTTCGGGGACAGGGAGCAACGAGCAGTACTTC. It is translated as CASCSGTGSNEQYF.

The chain combines TRBV19 with TRBJ2-4; D unclear. The CDR3 runs to 13 residues. V shed 3 bases and J shed 6 bases, with 9 bases lying between them. Germline assignment: CDR1 LNHDA and CDR2 SQIVND (reference sequence). The CDR3 region has the DNA TGTGCCAGTAGTATGCGGCAGCCAAACATTCAGTACTTC. Translating gives CASSMRQPNIQYF.

There are a few counts of this clone. The chain recombines TRBV11-2 with TRBJ2-3, with TRBD2 identical over 10 bases. The germline V gene has CDR1 SGHAT and CDR2 FQNNGV. The CDR3 consists of 16 residues. The trim removed 2 bases at V and 7 bases at J, leaving 9 bases unmatched. The DNA of the CDR3 is TGTGCCAGCAGCTTATCGGGTCTAGCGGGAGCGAATACGCAGTATTTT. This sequence encodes CASSLSGLAGANTQYF.

This chain links TRBV7-2 with TRBJ2-1, with 9 positions matching TRBD2. The V and J ends lost 2 bases and 4 bases, in that order; junction bases with no gene match: 3. The CDR3 extends over 15 amino acids. CDR1 and CDR2 from the germline V gene are SGHTA and FQGNSA. The CDR3 protein is CASSLWTSEYNEQFF. Written as DNA, the CDR3 is TGTGCCAGCAGCTTATGGACTAGCGAGTACAATGAGCAGTTCTTC.

This clone was recorded a few times. The rearrangement joins TRBV29-1 to TRBJ1-1; D is possibly TRBD1 (6 bases). V gave up 6 bases and J gave up 4 bases, with 15 bases separating them. CDR3 length equals 13 residues. Per germline, CDR1 SQVTM and CDR2 ANQGSEA. The CDR3 spells CSVRTVLGTEAFF. CDR3 in DNA: TGCAGCGTAAGGACAGTCCTAGGCACTGAAGCTTTCTTT.

V usage is TRBV4-1 and J usage is TRBJ2-5, with 7 bases lining up with TRBD2. With 0 bases clipped from V and 5 bases from J, the junction kept 15 bases outside the gene matches. There are 18 residues in the CDR3. The germline V gene encodes CDR1 MGHRA and CDR2 YSYEKL. CDR3 residues: CASSQDLAGASVGETQYF. CDR3 coding DNA: TGCGCCAGCAGCCAAGATCTGGCGGGAGCATCAGTTGGTGAGACCCAGTACTTC.

This clone was observed a few times. The DNA for the CDR3 is TGCAGCGTTTGGCCGGGACAGGGGTTCTACGAGCAGTACTTC. It encodes CSVWPGQGFYEQYF. The chain is built from TRBV29-1 and TRBJ2-7, with TRBD1 identical over 10 bases. J gave up 3 bases and V 5 bases, and 7 bases lay outside the gene matches. There are 14 residues in the CDR3. Germline V CDR1 and CDR2: SQVTM, ANQGSEA.

The chain carries TRBV9 and TRBJ1-1; perhaps TRBD1 as D (5 bases). The V and J ends lost 3 bases and 10 bases respectively, with 16 bases between them. Germline V gives CDR1 SGDLS, CDR2 YYNGEE. The CDR3 length is 13 residues. The CDR3 protein is CASSARDGGGAFF. CDR3 bases: TGTGCCAGCAGCGCCCGGGACGGGGGGGGAGCTTTCTTT.

This rearrangement joins TRBV5-1 to TRBJ1-2, with 8 bases lining up with TRBD1. V was clipped by 4 bases and J by 7 bases; unmatched bases: 3. Germline CDR1 SGHRS, CDR2 YFSETQ. The CDR3 has 12 residues. Here the CDR3 DNA reads TGCGCCAGCAGCAGAGACAGGGGTGGCTACACCTTC. This sequence encodes CASSRDRGGYTF.

This clone has just a few counts. The V gene is TRBV19, the J gene TRBJ1-1; TRBD1 might be the D (6 bases). Germline values: CDR1 LNHDA, CDR2 SQIVND (reference sequence). This CDR3 is built from 12 residues. V lost 6 bases and J 3 bases, leaving 8 bases between the germline ends. This CDR3 is CASSSGDTEAFF. CDR3 coding DNA: TGTGCCAGTAGCTCAGGGGACACTGAAGCTTTCTTT.

This clone has a handful of counts. This chain joins TRBV30 and TRBJ2-1, with D possibly matching TRBD2 (5 bases). The V end was cut by 0 bases, the J end by 8 bases, with 8 bases between. This CDR3 is built from 12 residues. CDR1 GTSNPN and CDR2 SVGIG come from the germline V gene (reference sequence). CDR3 bases: TGTGCCTGGAGTGTACGGGGTGATGAGCAGTTCTTC. The encoded protein is CAWSVRGDEQFF. Looking up the rest from reference TRBV30 and TRBJ2-1 gives the full variable domain: SQTIHQWPATLVQPVGSPLSLECTVEGTSNPNLYWYRQAAGRGLQLLFYSVGIGQISSEVPQNLSASRPQDRQFILSSKKLLLSDSGFYLCAWSVRGDEQFFGPGTRLTVL.